Each of the 29 T cell receptor beta chains below was sequenced from the same sample in a study of T cell responses to AZD1222 COVID-19 vaccine. Measured with immunoSEQ multiplex PCR; TCRdb has only the in-frame clones, and not every one. The table records around 99,000 clones, about 92% of them present only once. The starting material was peripheral blood, obtained on day 0 of AZD1222 vaccination. Source of these receptors: an adult in good health.

This sequence joins TRBV7-7 and TRBJ2-2; the match to TRBD2 covers 10 bases. CDR1 SSHAT and CDR2 FNYEAQ come from the germline V gene (reference sequence). Unmatched junction bases numbered 6, after V lost 5 bases and J lost 6 bases. This CDR3 contains 15 residues. This CDR3 reads CASSISGTSAGELFF. CDR3 bases: TGTGCCAGCAGCATCTCCGGGACTAGCGCCGGGGAGCTGTTTTTT.

This chain joins TRBV28 and TRBJ2-6; D may be TRBD1 or TRBD2 (6 bases each). Trimming stripped 3 bases from V and 5 bases from J, with 11 bases between. The germline CDR1 and CDR2 sequences are MDHEN and SYDVKM. The CDR3 sequence is 15 residues long. CDR3 sequence reads: CASSLRGAWANVLTF. The CDR3 nucleotides are TGTGCCAGCAGTTTGAGGGGGGCCTGGGCCAACGTCCTGACTTTC.

The chain recombines TRBV7-8 with TRBJ1-5; 7 nucleotides line up with TRBD1. From germline, CDR1 is SGHVS and CDR2 FQNEAQ. This CDR3 region has 17 residues. Trimming cost V 2 bases and J 7 bases; bases outside gene matches: 14. CDR3: CASSLKVGDRYGQPQHF. CDR3 sequence (DNA): TGTGCCAGCAGCTTAAAAGTTGGGGACAGATACGGACAGCCCCAGCATTTT.

With respect to this clone: A junction end diverges from the germline sequence, so it may reflect a read error. This chain uses TRBV7-7 with TRBJ2-1; possibly TRBD1 or TRBD2 for D (6 bases each). The germline V gene has CDR1 SSHAT and CDR2 FNYEAQ (reference sequence). This CDR3 is 12 amino acids long. CDR3 amino acids: CASSLQGGEQFF. The CDR3 DNA sequence: TGTGCTAGCAGTTTACAGGGAGGCGAGCAGTTCTTC.

The gene calls are TRBV7-2 and TRBJ2-7; 7 nucleotides agree with TRBD2. The V gene's germline CDR1 is SGHTA and CDR2 FQGNSA. CDR3 length equals 14 residues. V shed 1 base, J shed 3 bases, and the junction held 3 bases outside the gene matches. CDR3 amino acids: CASSLGGSGYEQYF. CDR3 in DNA: TGTGCCAGCAGCTTAGGCGGGAGTGGCTACGAGCAGTACTTC. The whole variable domain, filled in from reference TRBV7-2 and TRBJ2-7, reads GAGVSQSPSNKVTEKGKDVELRCDPISGHTALYWYRQSLGQGLEFLIYFQGNSAPDKSGLPSDRFSAERTGGSVSTLTIQRTQQEDSAVYLCASSLGGSGYEQYFGPGTRLTVT.

This CDR3 is CASSQTSGRDTQYF. The CDR3 DNA sequence: TGCGCCAGCAGCCAAACTAGCGGGAGGGATACGCAGTATTTT. This chain links TRBV4-1 with TRBJ2-3; 12 bases line up with TRBD2. The CDR3 is 14 residues long. CDR1 and CDR2 from the germline V gene are MGHRA and YSYEKL. With V trimmed by 2 bases and J by 6 bases, 0 bases remained unmatched.

This chain uses TRBV20-1 with TRBJ2-7; TRBD1 aligns across 7 bases. The length of the CDR3 is 11 residues. Germline V gene lookup returns CDR1 DFQATT and CDR2 SNEGSKA (reference sequence). Trimming took 4 bases from V and 4 from J; bases not matched to a gene: 1. The CDR3, as DNA: TGCAGTGCTATACAGGGGTACGAGCAGTACTTC. This encodes CSAIQGYEQYF.

V is TRBV9 and J is TRBJ2-5; 9 bases map to TRBD2. CDR3 size: 17 residues. Germline lookup yields CDR1 SGDLS and CDR2 YYNGEE. J lost 4 bases, V lost 1 base, and 11 bases had no gene match. The CDR3 DNA is TGTGCCAGCAGCGTACAGCCAAGGAGCGGGGGGCGAGAGACCCAGTACTTC. It translates to CASSVQPRSGGRETQYF.

The CDR3 sequence: CASSPPGGTHFNNYGYTF. Written as DNA, the CDR3 is TGTGCCAGCTCACCACCGGGGGGGACACACTTTAATAACTATGGCTACACCTTC. The chain links TRBV18 to TRBJ1-2; a weak D match, TRBD1 (6 bases). The CDR3 sequence is 18 residues long. Germline loops: CDR1 KGHSH, CDR2 LQKENI. The V end was cut by 0 bases, the J end by 1 base, with 18 bases between.

V gene TRBV5-1 combines with J gene TRBJ1-3; no clear D. The V end lost 7 bases, the J end lost 4 bases, and 15 bases lay between the germline ends. CDR3 size: 14 residues. From germline, CDR1 is SGHRS and CDR2 YFSETQ. The CDR3 DNA sequence: TGCGCCAGCTCCGAAGGGAGGGCGGGAAACACCATATATTTT. Amino acid sequence: CASSEGRAGNTIYF. Together with reference TRBV5-1 and TRBJ1-3, the CDR3 gives the full variable domain: KAGVTQTPRYLIKTRGQQVTLSCSPISGHRSVSWYQQTPGQGLQFLFEYFSETQRNKGNFPGRFSGRQFSNSRSEMNVSTLELGDSALYLCASSEGRAGNTIYFGEGSWLTVV.

This chain links TRBV5-6 with TRBJ1-5; D is perhaps TRBD1 (6 bases). This CDR3 spans 16 amino acids. Germline lookup yields CDR1 SGHDT and CDR2 YYEEEE. The V end lost 3 bases, the J end lost 4 bases, and 17 bases lay between the germline ends. CDR3 sequence reads: CASSWTTGTGNQPQHF. DNA of the CDR3: TGTGCCAGCAGCTGGACGACAGGAACCGGGAATCAGCCCCAGCATTTT.

V and J are TRBV14 and TRBJ1-2; 8 nucleotides line up with TRBD1. The CDR3 runs 13 residues. CDR1 and CDR2 (germline): SGHDN, FVKESK. The V segment lost 9 bases and the J segment 2 bases; nucleotides outside the gene matches: 5. The CDR3 coding sequence is TGTGCCAGAATGGGACAGGTAAACTATGGCTACACCTTC. This translates into CARMGQVNYGYTF.

This clone was observed once. The J gene is TRBJ2-4, the V gene TRBV3-1 (or the pseudogene TRBV3-2); D unclear. Germline CDR1 is LGHDT and CDR2 is YNNKEL (reference sequence). V shed 3 bases and J shed 8 bases, with 11 bases lying between them. This CDR3 has 13 residues. As DNA, the CDR3 is TGTGCCAGCAGCCACCTCGCTTCGGACATTCAGTACTTC. It specifies CASSHLASDIQYF.

The V call is TRBV3-1 (or the pseudogene TRBV3-2), the J call TRBJ1-1; possibly TRBD1 for D (5 bases). CDR1 and CDR2 (germline): LGHDT, YNNKEL (reference sequence). The CDR3 runs to 15 residues. The V and J ends lost 4 bases and 0 bases respectively, with 12 bases between them. For the CDR3, the DNA is TGTGCCAGCAGCCGGAAAGTGGGGCTGAACACTGAAGCTTTCTTT. It translates to CASSRKVGLNTEAFF.

The chain employs TRBV5-1 and TRBJ2-1; 14 bases match TRBD2. This CDR3 has 16 amino acids. The germline V gene has CDR1 SGHRS and CDR2 YFSETQ. The junction had 5 bases not matched to a gene; V was cut back by 2 bases and J by 7 bases. The DNA for the CDR3 is TGCGCCAGCAGCTTCGGGACTAGCGGGGGAAGGAATGAGCAGTTCTTC. Protein sequence: CASSFGTSGGRNEQFF.

This clone was detected only once. The V gene is TRBV7-2, the J gene TRBJ2-5; D is ambiguous. Trimming left V 3 bases short and J 3 bases short, with 17 bases between. The CDR3 runs 16 residues. In germline, CDR1 is SGHTA, CDR2 FQGNSA. CDR3 residues: CASSFSAAGGEETQYF. CDR3 in DNA: TGTGCCAGCAGCTTTTCCGCGGCCGGTGGGGAAGAGACCCAGTACTTC.

The J gene is TRBJ2-5, the V gene TRBV29-1; D is unresolved. Trimming removed 8 bases at V and 4 bases at J, with 17 bases between. The CDR3 sequence is 13 residues long. Looked up from germline, CDR1 is SQVTM and CDR2 is ANQGSEA. CDR3 in amino acids: CSTYSGSPETQYF. CDR3 nucleotide sequence: TGCAGCACCTACTCCGGGTCACCAGAGACCCAGTACTTC.

J is TRBJ1-2 and V is TRBV28; no clear D gene. The CDR3 loop spans 11 amino acids. V was trimmed by 3 bases and J by 8 bases, leaving 7 bases between them. Per the germline V gene, CDR1 is MDHEN and CDR2 is SYDVKM. CDR3 amino acids: CASSLGIGYTF. CDR3 nucleotides: TGTGCCAGCAGTTTGGGGATCGGCTACACCTTC.

In this sample, this clone turned up once. This rearrangement joins TRBV6-5 to TRBJ1-1; D is unresolved. The CDR3 covers 14 residues. The V end was cut by 0 bases, the J end by 4 bases, with 9 bases between. Germline CDR1 MNHEY, CDR2 SVGAGI. The CDR3 DNA sequence: TGTGCCAGCAGTTACTCGAACCTGGCCACTGAAGCTTTCTTT. This translates into CASSYSNLATEAFF.

The V call is TRBV6-5, the J call TRBJ2-1; tentative D call: TRBD2 (6 bases). Looked up from germline, CDR1 is MNHEY and CDR2 is SVGAGI. The germline V and J ends were trimmed by 11 bases and 0 bases, with 14 bases remaining between them. The CDR3 spans 14 residues. CDR3 coding DNA: TGTGCCCGGGGCGGACTAAGCTCCTACAATGAGCAGTTCTTC. This codes for CARGGLSSYNEQFF.

V usage is TRBV5-1 and J usage is TRBJ1-2; TRBD1 aligns across 9 bases. The CDR3 consists of 16 residues. Trimming removed 3 bases from V and 4 bases from J; junction bases left unmatched: 10. The germline CDR1 and CDR2 sequences are SGHRS and YFSETQ. The CDR3 region has the DNA TGCGCCAGCAGCTCGGATCCGGGACAGGGTATCTATGGCTACACCTTC. As protein: CASSSDPGQGIYGYTF.

The chain recombines TRBV6-5 with TRBJ1-5; possible D gene TRBD1, 6 bases. CDR1 is MNHEY and CDR2 is SVGAGI in the germline V gene. V lost 6 bases and J lost 7, with 16 bases in between. This CDR3 is 14 amino acids long. This CDR3 reads CASRPEGGRQPQHF. As DNA, the CDR3 is TGTGCCAGCAGACCCGAAGGGGGGAGACAGCCCCAGCATTTT.

This clone occurred a few times. The chain carries TRBV19 and TRBJ2-5; D uncertain. The germline CDR1 and CDR2 sequences are LNHDA and SQIVND (reference sequence). The CDR3 loop spans 14 amino acids. Trimming shortened V by 1 base and J by 5 bases, and 11 bases separated the two germline ends. The CDR3 DNA sequence: TGTGCCAGTAGTATAGGGTCAGAGTATGAGACCCAGTACTTC. This codes for CASSIGSEYETQYF.

The V call is TRBV9, the J call TRBJ2-1; a possible D gene is TRBD2 (6 bases). The CDR3 has 18 residues. V was shortened by 2 bases and J by 0 bases, with 18 bases between the two germline ends. Germline V gene lookup returns CDR1 SGDLS and CDR2 YYNGEE. CDR3 loop: CASSVGSGRLSSYNEQFF. The DNA of the CDR3 is TGTGCCAGCAGCGTTGGGAGCGGGCGGTTGAGCTCCTACAATGAGCAGTTCTTC.

This rearrangement joins TRBV19 to TRBJ1-5, with 10 bases aligning to TRBD1. The CDR3 is 17 residues long. Germline CDR1 reads LNHDA; CDR2 reads SQIVND (reference sequence). J gave up 3 bases and V 6 bases, and 11 bases lay outside the gene matches. This CDR3 reads CASSSRTGGRINQPQHF. CDR3 sequence (DNA): TGTGCCAGTAGCTCCCGGACAGGGGGTAGGATCAATCAGCCCCAGCATTTT.

This clone has only one observation. The J gene is TRBJ2-7, the V gene TRBV10-3; D assignment may be TRBD1 or TRBD2 (6 bases each). This CDR3 spans 14 amino acids. Germline V gene sequence: CDR1 ENHRY, CDR2 SYGVKD. V lost 3 bases, J lost 2 bases, and 11 bases lay in between. CDR3 sequence: CAISEGGSTYEQYF. Here the CDR3 DNA reads TGTGCCATCAGTGAAGGGGGGTCCACCTACGAGCAGTACTTC.

The rearrangement links TRBV2 to TRBJ1-1, with D tentatively TRBD1 (6 bases). The germline V gene encodes CDR1 SNHLY and CDR2 FYNNEI. This CDR3 is 14 amino acids long. The V and J ends lost 0 bases and 6 bases respectively, with 11 bases between them. CDR3 DNA sequence: TGTGCCAGCAGTGAAGCCCGGGGGGGCGCTGAAGCTTTCTTT. This sequence encodes CASSEARGGAEAFF.

The V and J genes are TRBV2 and TRBJ2-7, with 8 bases identical to TRBD1. V lost 7 bases and J lost 2; bases outside the gene matches: 7. CDR3 length equals 14 residues. Germline V gives CDR1 SNHLY, CDR2 FYNNEI. The CDR3 DNA reads as TGTGCCAGCACCCCTGGGACAGGAGCCTACGAGCAGTACTTC. Encoded protein: CASTPGTGAYEQYF.

The V call is TRBV7-3, the J call TRBJ1-5, with a weak D call TRBD1 (5 bases). The CDR3 sequence is 13 residues long. The V gene lost 5 bases and the J gene lost 9 bases, with 14 bases spanning the gap. Germline V gene sequence: CDR1 SGHTA, CDR2 FQGTGA. The CDR3 protein is CASSPSSTGPQHF. CDR3 coding DNA: TGTGCCAGCAGCCCCTCGAGCACAGGGCCCCAGCATTTT.